What follows is one T cell receptor (beta chain) and its context. Clones were sequenced by immunoSEQ multiplex PCR, and TCRdb holds only the in-frame ones, with some missing. Seen here are about 66,000 clones, around nine tenths observed once, and the top ten hold 1.5%. The sample comes from a study of T cell changes during pregnancy in multiple sclerosis. Trimming removed 2 bases at V and 4 bases at J, with 12 bases between. The germline CDR1 and CDR2 sequences are SQVTM and ANQGSEA. The CDR3 contains 14 residues. The sequenced sample was peripheral blood, obtained in the third trimester of pregnancy. The chain has TRBV29-1 and TRBJ2-1, with TRBD2 as a possible D gene (5 bases). This clonotype was sampled from a female donor with multiple sclerosis, enrolled in a pregnancy study. The CDR3 DNA reads TGCAGCGTTGAATGGCGGGTTGGGTACAATGAGCAGTTCTTC. Protein sequence: CSVEWRVGYNEQFF.